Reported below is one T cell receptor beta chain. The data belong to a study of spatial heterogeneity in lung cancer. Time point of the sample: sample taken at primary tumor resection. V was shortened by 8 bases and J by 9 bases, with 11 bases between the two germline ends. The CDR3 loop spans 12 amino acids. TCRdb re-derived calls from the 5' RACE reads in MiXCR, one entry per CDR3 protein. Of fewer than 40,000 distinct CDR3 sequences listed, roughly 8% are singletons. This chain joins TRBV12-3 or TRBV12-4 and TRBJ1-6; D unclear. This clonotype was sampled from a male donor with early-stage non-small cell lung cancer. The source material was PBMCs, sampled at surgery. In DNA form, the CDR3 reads TGTGCCAGCCGTCCCCCGGGTTCACCCCTCCACTTT. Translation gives CASRPPGSPLHF.